This T cell receptor beta chain was documented in a study of shared T cell receptors in the human thymus. Generated by immunoSEQ multiplex PCR, the TCRdb table keeps only in-frame clones and is missing some. This sample has some 660,000 clones, with over 75% found just once. The CDR3 consists of 17 residues. CDR1 is MDHEN, CDR2 SYDVKM, per germline. The ends were cut back, 3 bases at V and 2 bases at J, with 18 bases in the middle. The same sample was also used in a study of human thymus T cells. As that study records: Donors were healthy Finnish babies undergoing corrective operations for congenital heart defects. Resections that were taken during corrective heart surgery supplied the thymus tissue. Seemingly biased V and J gene usage marked thymic and blood repertoires. Thymic TCR repertoires of unrelated people reportedly overlapped highly.

The specimen sequenced was thymocytes. The receptor was isolated from a boy in the first two years of life with a congenital heart defect. This chain uses TRBV28 with TRBJ2-3; maybe TRBD2 (5 bases). CDR3: CASSFSPGTGYTDTQYF. As DNA, the CDR3 is TGTGCCAGCAGTTTCTCCCCCGGAACGGGGTACACAGATACGCAGTATTTT.